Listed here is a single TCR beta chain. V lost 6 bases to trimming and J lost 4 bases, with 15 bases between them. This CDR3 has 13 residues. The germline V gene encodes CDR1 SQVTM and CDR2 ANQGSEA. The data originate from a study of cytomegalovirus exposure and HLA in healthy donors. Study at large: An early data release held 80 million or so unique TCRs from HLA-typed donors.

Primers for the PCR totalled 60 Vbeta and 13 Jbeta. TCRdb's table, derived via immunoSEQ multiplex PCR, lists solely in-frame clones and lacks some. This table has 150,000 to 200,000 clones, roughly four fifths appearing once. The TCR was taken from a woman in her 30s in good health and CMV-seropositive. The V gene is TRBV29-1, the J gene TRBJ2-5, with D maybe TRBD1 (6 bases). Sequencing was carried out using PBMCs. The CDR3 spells CSVNRVVGETQYF. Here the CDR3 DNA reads TGCAGCGTAAACAGGGTAGTGGGAGAGACCCAGTACTTC.